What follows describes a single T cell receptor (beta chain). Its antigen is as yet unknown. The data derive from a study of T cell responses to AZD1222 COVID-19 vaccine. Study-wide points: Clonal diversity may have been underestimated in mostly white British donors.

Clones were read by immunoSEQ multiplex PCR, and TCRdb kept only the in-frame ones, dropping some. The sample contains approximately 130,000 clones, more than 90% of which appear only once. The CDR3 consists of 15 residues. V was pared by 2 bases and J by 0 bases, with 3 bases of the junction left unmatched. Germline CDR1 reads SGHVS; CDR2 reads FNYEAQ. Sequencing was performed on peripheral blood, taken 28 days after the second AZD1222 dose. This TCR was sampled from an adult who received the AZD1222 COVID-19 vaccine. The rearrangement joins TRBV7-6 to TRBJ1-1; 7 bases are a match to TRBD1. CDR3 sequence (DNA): TGTGCCAGCAGCTTATCACAGGGGATGAACACTGAAGCTTTCTTT. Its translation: CASSLSQGMNTEAFF.